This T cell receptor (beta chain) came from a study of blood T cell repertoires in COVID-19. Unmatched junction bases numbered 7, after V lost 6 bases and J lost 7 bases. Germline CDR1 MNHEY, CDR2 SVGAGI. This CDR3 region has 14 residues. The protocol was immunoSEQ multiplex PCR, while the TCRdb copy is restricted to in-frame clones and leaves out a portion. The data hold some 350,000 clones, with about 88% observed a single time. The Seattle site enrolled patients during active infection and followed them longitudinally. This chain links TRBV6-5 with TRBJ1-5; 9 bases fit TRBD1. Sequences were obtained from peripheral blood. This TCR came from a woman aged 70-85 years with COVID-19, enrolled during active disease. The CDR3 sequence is CASRSTGGQQPQHF. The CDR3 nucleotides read TGTGCCAGCAGATCGACAGGGGGGCAACAGCCCCAGCATTTT.